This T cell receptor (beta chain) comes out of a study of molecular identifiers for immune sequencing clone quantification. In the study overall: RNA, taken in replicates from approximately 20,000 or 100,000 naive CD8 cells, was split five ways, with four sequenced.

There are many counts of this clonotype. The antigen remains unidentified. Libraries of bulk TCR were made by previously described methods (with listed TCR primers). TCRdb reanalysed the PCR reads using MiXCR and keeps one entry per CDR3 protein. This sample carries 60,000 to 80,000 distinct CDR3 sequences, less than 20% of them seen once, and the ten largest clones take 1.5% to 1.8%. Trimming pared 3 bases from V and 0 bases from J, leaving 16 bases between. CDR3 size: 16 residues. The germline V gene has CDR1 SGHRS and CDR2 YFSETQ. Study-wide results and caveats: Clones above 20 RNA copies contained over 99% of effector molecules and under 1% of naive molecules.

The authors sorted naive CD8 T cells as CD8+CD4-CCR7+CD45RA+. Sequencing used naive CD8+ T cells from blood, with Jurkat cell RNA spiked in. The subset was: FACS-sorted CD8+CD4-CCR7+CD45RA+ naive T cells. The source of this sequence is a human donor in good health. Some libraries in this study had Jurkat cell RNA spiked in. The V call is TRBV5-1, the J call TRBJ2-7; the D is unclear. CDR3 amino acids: CASSSDGLAASYEQYF. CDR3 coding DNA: TGCGCCAGCAGCTCCGACGGGCTCGCGGCCTCCTACGAGCAGTACTTC.